Listed here is a single T cell receptor beta chain. Antigen specificity is unknown. Data came from immunoSEQ multiplex PCR; TCRdb stores just in-frame clones and leaves some out. Among 46,000 or so clones listed, more than 80% were seen once. This specimen comes from a study of OX40 agonist ivuxolimab in advanced cancers. As for the study in general: Ivuxolimab, which patients received intravenously every 2 weeks, was dosed at 0.01 to 10 mg/kg. Whole-study findings and limits: Low clonal expansion, among the lowest seen, marked partial responders at 0.1-3.0 mg/kg.

V lost 4 bases and J lost 0; bases outside the gene matches: 9. The CDR3 is 17 residues long. Germline lookup yields CDR1 MGHRA and CDR2 YSYEKL. This receptor was identified in an adult with an advanced solid tumor such as melanoma, head and neck, liver or kidney cancer. The sample was CD4+ or CD8+ T cells sorted from blood, taken in a trial of the OX40 agonist ivuxolimab. This chain connects TRBV4-1 to TRBJ1-3; 7 nucleotides align to TRBD1. The CDR3 sequence is CASSRRQGPHSGNTIYF. Written as DNA, the CDR3 is TGCGCCAGCAGCCGCCGACAGGGCCCGCACTCTGGAAACACCATATATTTT.